This T cell receptor (beta chain) was sequenced for a study of CD8 T cells in Susac syndrome. Whole-study context: There were six sequenced Susac syndrome patients with active disease and 8 or 9 in remission.

A quantity of about 0.5 to 1 ug RNA underwent reverse transcription using random hexamers. Amplification of TCR beta CDR3 by immunoSEQ multiplex PCR spanned 54 Vbeta and 13 Jbeta. TCRdb fed the immunoSEQ multiplex PCR reads into MiXCR, producing one record per CDR3 protein. The repertoire has approximately 190,000 distinct CDR3 sequences, more than 90% of them found once; the top ten carry approximately 0.089%. CD8+ and CD4+ T cells circulating in blood were sequenced for TCR beta. This CDR3 is 14 amino acids long. CDR1 SQVTM and CDR2 ANQGSEA come from the germline V gene. J lost 2 bases, V lost 8 bases, and 11 bases had no gene match.

The TCR sequence derives from a human donor with Susac syndrome. The chain is built from TRBV29-1 and TRBJ2-5; 7 bases map to TRBD1. Sequenced input: CD4+ T cells from PBMCs. The CDR3 here is CSWTPPGQQETQYF. The CDR3 bases are TGCAGCTGGACCCCCCCGGGACAGCAAGAGACCCAGTACTTC.